The 20 T cell receptor beta chains below were found in one sample sequenced in a study of long-term antiretroviral therapy in people with HIV. Running of the v3.0 immunoSEQ assay took place at survey level. Libraries were prepared by immunoSEQ multiplex PCR; TCRdb keeps only in-frame clonotypes and omits some of them. The repertoire holds 30,000 to 40,000 clones, with roughly 80% as singletons. The sequenced sample was unsorted PBMCs, obtained 1.5 years after starting antiretroviral therapy. The receptors were gathered from a man aged 18 to 30 with HIV.

This clone occurred once. The chain is built from TRBV6-1 and TRBJ2-3, with D perhaps TRBD2 (6 bases). The CDR3 sequence is 15 residues long. CDR1 MNHNS and CDR2 SASEGT come from the germline V gene. CDR3 sequence: CAAVPGTLSTDTQYF. The CDR3, as DNA: TGTGCAGCAGTGCCCGGGACTTTGAGCACAGATACGCAGTATTTT.

The genes are TRBV30 and TRBJ2-3; a possible D gene is TRBD1 (6 bases). Trimming pared 2 bases from V and 4 bases from J, leaving 16 bases between. Germline V lookup: CDR1 GTSNPN, CDR2 SVGIG (reference sequence). The CDR3 contains 15 residues. DNA for the CDR3: TGTGCCTGGAGTCACGGTCAGGGGTACGCAGATACGCAGTATTTT. Its protein is CAWSHGQGYADTQYF.

The rearrangement joins TRBV10-2 to TRBJ1-2; D is unclear. The length of the CDR3 is 12 residues. Between the trimmed V and J ends, which lost 8 bases and 4 bases, there was a span of 11 bases. Germline CDR1 and CDR2: WSHSY and SAAADI. The CDR3 protein is CASGFQTYGYTF. CDR3 DNA: TGCGCCAGCGGTTTTCAGACCTATGGCTACACCTTC.

V usage is TRBV10-3 and J usage is TRBJ2-7; D may match TRBD1 or TRBD2 (5 bases each). Germline CDR1 is ENHRY and CDR2 is SYGVKD. Trimming cost V 4 bases and J 6 bases, with 16 bases left between them. The CDR3 extends over 14 amino acids. The CDR3 spells CAISALGVLGEQYF. The CDR3 nucleotides are TGTGCCATCAGTGCCCTGGGGGTTCTCGGCGAGCAGTACTTC.

J is TRBJ2-3 and V is TRBV7-9; D ambiguous. This CDR3 comprises 13 residues. Germline V lookup: CDR1 SEHNR, CDR2 FQNEAQ (reference sequence). V was trimmed by 5 bases and J by 1 base, leaving 7 bases between them. The CDR3 spells CASSLLGTDTQYF. CDR3 bases: TGTGCCAGCAGCCTCCTGGGCACAGATACGCAGTATTTT. Variable domain in full (rest from reference TRBV7-9 and TRBJ2-3): DTGVSQNPRHKITKRGQNVTFRCDPISEHNRLYWYRQTLGQGPEFLTYFQNEAQLEKSRLLSDRFSAERPKGSFSTLEIQRTEQGDSAMYLCASSLLGTDTQYFGPGTRLTVL.

The chain carries TRBV11-2 and TRBJ2-1; D not resolved. Germline lookup yields CDR1 SGHAT and CDR2 FQNNGV. Trimming took off 4 bases at V and 7 bases at J, with 11 bases between the two ends. The CDR3 runs 13 residues. The CDR3 loop reads CASSSPTLNEQFF. DNA for the CDR3: TGTGCCAGCAGCTCCCCAACATTAAATGAGCAGTTCTTC.

The chain links TRBV6-5 to TRBJ2-1; possibly TRBD1 for D (5 bases). Germline V gene data show CDR1 as MNHEY and CDR2 as SVGAGI. V lost 2 bases and J lost 6, with 8 bases in between. The CDR3 contains 13 residues. This chain's CDR3 is CASSYGAVNEQFF. For the CDR3, the DNA is TGTGCCAGCAGTTACGGGGCAGTCAATGAGCAGTTCTTC.

CDR3 in amino acids: CASSVEAGGSQYF. DNA for the CDR3: TGTGCCAGCAGTGTGGAAGCGGGAGGGTCCCAGTACTTC. This chain connects TRBV6-1 to TRBJ2-5; 10 bases align to TRBD2. The CDR3 is 13 residues long. V was pared by 4 bases and J by 9 bases, with 5 bases of the junction left unmatched. CDR1 is MNHNS, CDR2 SASEGT, per germline.

DNA for the CDR3: TGCAGCGTTGAAGATAGGGCGATCGGGGAGCTGTTTTTT. It specifies CSVEDRAIGELFF. The chain links TRBV29-1 to TRBJ2-2; D is uncertain. This CDR3 has 13 residues. Germline lookup yields CDR1 SQVTM and CDR2 ANQGSEA. Trimming took off 0 bases at V and 7 bases at J, with 9 bases between the two ends.

The chain carries TRBV9 and TRBJ1-3; TRBD1 is a possible D gene (5 bases). The CDR3 spans 16 residues. Looked up from germline, CDR1 is SGDLS and CDR2 is YYNGEE. V lost 4 bases and J 2 bases, leaving 16 bases between the germline ends. For the CDR3, the DNA is TGTGCCAGCAGCTCGGGACTTTCAGAGGCTGGAAACACCATATATTTT. Encoded protein: CASSSGLSEAGNTIYF.

This clone was recorded only once. This chain uses TRBV19 with TRBJ2-7, with 7 bases lining up with TRBD1. V lost 4 bases, J lost 3 bases, and 3 bases stayed unmatched. The germline V gene encodes CDR1 LNHDA and CDR2 SQIVND (reference sequence). CDR3 length: 13 residues. This chain's CDR3 is CASSRQGGYEQYF. CDR3 in DNA: TGTGCCAGTAGTAGACAGGGTGGCTACGAGCAGTACTTC.

This clone has more than one count but fewer than ten. V is TRBV7-8 and J is TRBJ2-5; 10 nucleotides align to TRBD1. The V gene end was trimmed by 5 bases and the J gene end by 4 bases; junction bases not matched to a gene: 7. The CDR3 is 15 residues long. Germline CDR1 is SGHVS and CDR2 is FQNEAQ. The CDR3: CASSVWGQGRETQYF. For the CDR3, the DNA is TGTGCCAGCAGCGTGTGGGGACAGGGGCGAGAGACCCAGTACTTC. The full variable domain, its missing parts supplied by reference TRBV7-8 and TRBJ2-5, is GAGVSQSPRYKVAKRGQDVALRCDPISGHVSLFWYQQALGQGPEFLTYFQNEAQLDKSGLPSDRFFAERPEGSVSTLKIQRTQQEDSAVYLCASSVWGQGRETQYFGPGTRLLVL.

The CDR3 region is CASSDRAKGSIPSGVYEQYF. CDR3 coding DNA: TGCGCCAGCAGTGACCGGGCCAAGGGATCTATCCCCTCGGGTGTGTACGAGCAGTACTTC. The rearrangement links TRBV10-2 to TRBJ2-7, with unresolved D. The V end lost 3 bases, the J end lost 4 bases, and 31 bases lay between the germline ends. This CDR3 has 20 residues. CDR1 is WSHSY, CDR2 SAAADI, per germline.

There are a few counts of this clone. The CDR3 spells CASSLARDEQFF. CDR3 nucleotides: TGTGCCAGCAGCCTGGCTCGGGATGAGCAGTTCTTC. The chain combines TRBV11-3 with TRBJ2-1; unclear D gene. V was cut by 5 bases and J by 8 bases, with 10 bases left in between. Germline CDR1 reads SGHNT; CDR2 reads YENEEA. The CDR3 sequence is 12 residues long.

This clone was detected a few times. The chain carries TRBV11-2 and TRBJ2-7, with a tentative D call TRBD1 (6 bases). Per the germline V gene, CDR1 is SGHAT and CDR2 is FQNNGV. The germline V and J ends were trimmed by 4 bases and 2 bases, with 12 bases remaining between them. The CDR3 consists of 14 residues. In nucleotides, the CDR3 is TGTGCCAGCAGCTACATACAGGGACCCTACGAGCAGTACTTC. Amino acid sequence: CASSYIQGPYEQYF.

The J gene is TRBJ2-1, the V gene TRBV7-9; D remains ambiguous. Deletions cut 4 bases from V and 1 base from J, with 11 bases between. Looked up from germline, CDR1 is SEHNR and CDR2 is FQNEAQ (reference sequence). The length of the CDR3 is 15 residues. This CDR3 is CASSSQELSYNEQFF. Written as DNA, the CDR3 is TGTGCCAGCAGCTCCCAGGAACTATCCTACAATGAGCAGTTCTTC.

The chain carries TRBV28 and TRBJ1-4; no clear D gene. Germline CDR1 and CDR2: MDHEN and SYDVKM. This CDR3 has 13 amino acids. Trimming cost V 2 bases and J 3 bases, with 4 bases left between them. The CDR3 DNA follows: TGTGCCAGCAGTTTAGCGGCTAATGAAAAACTGTTTTTT. Translated: CASSLAANEKLFF.

This clone was observed a single time. The chain recombines TRBV27 with TRBJ2-5, with D perhaps matching TRBD1 or TRBD2 (5 bases each). The CDR3 length is 14 residues. V was pared by 8 bases and J by 5 bases, with 18 bases between. Per germline, CDR1 MNHEY and CDR2 SMNVEV (reference sequence). CDR3 sequence reads: CASAGKSTGETQYF. The CDR3 DNA reads TGTGCCAGCGCAGGGAAAAGTACGGGGGAGACCCAGTACTTC.

This chain links TRBV18 with TRBJ2-1; D may be TRBD2 (6 bases). Between the trimmed V and J ends, which lost 1 base and 6 bases, there was a span of 16 bases. CDR1 is KGHSH, CDR2 LQKENI, per germline. This CDR3 contains 16 residues. The CDR3 coding sequence is TGTGCCAGCTCACCACTTGGGATAGATAGCGGCAATGAGCAGTTCTTC. Residues: CASSPLGIDSGNEQFF. Based on the CDR3 plus reference TRBV18 and TRBJ2-1, the full variable domain is NAGVMQNPRHLVRRRGQEARLRCSPMKGHSHVYWYRQLPEEGLKFMVYLQKENIIDESGMPKERFSAEFPKEGPSILRIQQVVRGDSAAYFCASSPLGIDSGNEQFFGPGTRLTVL.

The CDR3 bases are TGTGCCAGCAGTCCGGGACTGTCCTCCTACGAGCAGTACTTC. Translated, it gives CASSPGLSSYEQYF. This chain connects TRBV28 to TRBJ2-7, with a tentative D call TRBD2 (6 bases). The germline CDR1 and CDR2 sequences are MDHEN and SYDVKM. V dropped 5 bases and J dropped 0 bases, with 11 bases sitting between them. This CDR3 spans 14 amino acids.